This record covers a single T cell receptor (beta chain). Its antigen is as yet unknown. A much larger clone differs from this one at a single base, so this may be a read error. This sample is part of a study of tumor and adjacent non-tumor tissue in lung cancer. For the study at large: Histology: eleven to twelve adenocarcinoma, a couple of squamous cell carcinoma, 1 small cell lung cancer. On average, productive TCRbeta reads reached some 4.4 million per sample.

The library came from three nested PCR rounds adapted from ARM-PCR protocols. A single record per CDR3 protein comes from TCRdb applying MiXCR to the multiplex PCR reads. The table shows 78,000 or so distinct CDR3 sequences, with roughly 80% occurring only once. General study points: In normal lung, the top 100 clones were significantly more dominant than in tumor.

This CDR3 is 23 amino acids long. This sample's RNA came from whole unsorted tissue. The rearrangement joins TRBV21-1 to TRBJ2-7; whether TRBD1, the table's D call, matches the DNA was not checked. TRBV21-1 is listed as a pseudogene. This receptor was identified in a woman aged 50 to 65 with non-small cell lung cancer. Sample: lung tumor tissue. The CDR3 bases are TGTGCCAGCAGCAAAGATACCAACAGGACAGGGGTGGTTTTGGCTAGCGCAGCCTACGAGCAGTACTTC. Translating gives CASSKDTNRTGVVLASAAYEQYF.